This passage covers 11 T cell receptor beta chains from one sample sequenced in a study of T cells in Graves' hyperthyroidism and ophthalmopathy. RNA transcripts were the template for amplifying TCR beta CDR3 regions. A set of HTBI primers served as the primers for a first-round RT-PCR of the TCR CDR3. TCRdb fed the multiplex PCR reads into MiXCR, producing one record per CDR3 protein. In the table there are 250,000 or so distinct CDR3 sequences, roughly 15% of which are singletons. The material sequenced was blood. The receptors here all came from a woman between 45 and 65 years old with Graves' hyperthyroidism that later progressed to Graves' ophthalmopathy.

This clonotype was seen a few times. This rearrangement joins TRBV15 to TRBJ1-2; D might be TRBD1 (5 bases). The germline CDR1 and CDR2 sequences are LNHNV and YYDKDF (reference sequence). V dropped 1 base and J dropped 8 bases, with 20 bases sitting between them. The CDR3 runs 16 residues. The CDR3 region is CATSRGRWDAIGGYTF. The CDR3 region has the DNA TGTGCCACCAGCAGAGGCAGGTGGGACGCAATCGGCGGCTACACCTTC.

This chain uses TRBV4-1 with TRBJ1-1; tentatively, D is TRBD1 (6 bases). This CDR3 has 14 amino acids. The germline V and J ends were trimmed by 3 bases and 6 bases, with 14 bases remaining between them. Germline lookup yields CDR1 MGHRA and CDR2 YSYEKL. CDR3 DNA sequence: TGCGCCAGCAGCCACCAAAACAGGGTTTCTGAAGCTTTCTTT. The encoded protein is CASSHQNRVSEAFF.

The table lists this clonotype with a few counts. This chain connects TRBV6-1 to TRBJ1-2; no reliable D call. V lost 8 bases and J lost 3, with 10 bases in between. The CDR3 runs to 12 residues. The germline CDR1 and CDR2 sequences are MNHNS and SASEGT. The CDR3 sequence is CASGNNYYGYTF. The CDR3 nucleotides read TGTGCCAGCGGGAACAATTACTATGGCTACACCTTC.

This clonotype was found many times. The V gene is TRBV15, the J gene TRBJ2-3; D is unclear. The V end was cut by 5 bases, the J end by 6 bases, with 15 bases between. In germline, CDR1 is LNHNV, CDR2 YYDKDF (reference sequence). The CDR3 is 14 residues long. CDR3 amino acids: CATSARYGGDTQYF. The CDR3, as DNA: TGTGCCACCAGCGCCCGGTACGGTGGGGATACGCAGTATTTT.

V usage is TRBV18 and J usage is TRBJ2-1; 7 bases line up with TRBD1. The CDR3 contains 14 residues. V lost 7 bases to trimming and J lost 4 bases; unmatched junction nucleotides: 7. Germline CDR1 KGHSH, CDR2 LQKENI. CDR3 sequence reads: CASYVGTAYNEQFF. For the CDR3, the DNA is TGTGCCAGCTACGTGGGGACAGCTTACAATGAGCAGTTCTTC.

This clonotype was picked up a small number of times. Possible read error: a much larger clone is one base away. This chain joins TRBV5-1 and TRBJ2-7; 11 bases fit TRBD2. V was pared by 4 bases and J by 3 bases, with 6 bases of the junction left unmatched. The CDR3 is 15 amino acids. CDR1 and CDR2 from the germline V gene are SGHRS and YFSETQ. CDR3 residues: CASSAELAGDYEQYF. The CDR3 DNA reads TGCGCCAGCAGCGCGGAACTAGCGGGGGACTACGAGCAGTACTTC.

Many counts were recorded for this clonotype. The rearrangement links TRBV15 to TRBJ1-2; perhaps TRBD1 as D (5 bases). This CDR3 is built from 15 residues. The V and J ends lost 0 bases and 5 bases respectively, with 13 bases between them. Germline V gives CDR1 LNHNV, CDR2 YYDKDF (reference sequence). The CDR3 coding sequence is TGTGCCACCAGCAGAGATACAGGAGTAGCTTATGGCTACACCTTC. Its protein product is CATSRDTGVAYGYTF.

This clonotype was observed a handful of times. The rearrangement uses TRBV9 and TRBJ2-3; a possible D gene is TRBD2 (6 bases). There are 16 residues in the CDR3. Looked up from germline, CDR1 is SGDLS and CDR2 is YYNGEE. V was cut by 2 bases and J by 5 bases, with 18 bases left in between. The CDR3 DNA reads TGTGCCAGCAGCGTTAATCCGGCGGGATCGGGAGATACGCAGTATTTT. It codes for CASSVNPAGSGDTQYF.

The table lists this clonotype with many counts. The chain carries TRBV28 and TRBJ2-3, with 7 bases identical to TRBD2. The length of the CDR3 is 14 residues. Germline values: CDR1 MDHEN, CDR2 SYDVKM. V shed 8 bases and J 3 bases; nucleotides not matched to a gene: 8. DNA for the CDR3: TGTGCCAGCTTCGCGGGAGATCGTACAGATACGCAGTATTTT. It codes for CASFAGDRTDTQYF.

This clonotype was counted only a few times. The chain links TRBV15 to TRBJ2-3; perhaps D is TRBD1 or TRBD2 (7 bases each). V dropped 3 bases and J dropped 6 bases, with 22 bases sitting between them. CDR1 is LNHNV and CDR2 is YYDKDF in the germline V gene (reference sequence). The CDR3 loop spans 17 amino acids. The CDR3, as DNA: TGTGCCACCAGCAGGTCCCGAGGGGGCGGGAGAGGGGATACGCAGTATTTT. It encodes CATSRSRGGGRGDTQYF.

This clonotype was seen many times. J is TRBJ2-3 and V is TRBV20-1; 9 bases are a match to TRBD2. CDR1 is DFQATT and CDR2 is SNEGSKA in the germline V gene (reference sequence). V lost 1 base to trimming and J lost 2 bases; unmatched junction nucleotides: 4. The CDR3 runs 15 residues. The CDR3 DNA follows: TGCAGTGCTAGAGTCCCTAGCGGGATCACAGATACGCAGTATTTT. It yields the protein CSARVPSGITDTQYF.